This TCR beta chain derives from a study of blood T cell repertoires in COVID-19. Overall study context: Samples came from the United States, Italy and Spain, spanning acute and convalescent COVID-19. The analysed material was cDNA or gDNA that came from T cells, B-cell-depleted T cells, or PBMCs.

Enrolled during active infection, Seattle patients were then followed longitudinally. Original data processing: Amplified reference gene primers provided the basis for estimating nucleated cell counts. This table comes from immunoSEQ multiplex PCR, and its TCRdb copy is limited to in-frame clones, with some not included. The DNA was the basis for D and trimming; V, J and clone size are from that table. The sample shows under 250,000 clones, approximately 78% of them seen only once. Unmatched junction bases numbered 3, after V lost 4 bases and J lost 7 bases. Germline V lookup: CDR1 SGHRS, CDR2 YFSETQ. This CDR3 region has 13 residues.

The source is an older woman with COVID-19, enrolled during active disease. The source material was peripheral blood. The rearrangement joins TRBV5-1 to TRBJ1-4; 8 bases agree with TRBD1. The CDR3 sequence: CASSIGQGEKLFF. In DNA form, the CDR3 reads TGCGCCAGCAGCATTGGACAGGGTGAAAAACTGTTTTTT.